Listed below are T cell receptor beta chains from one sample, sequenced in a study of cytomegalovirus exposure and HLA in healthy donors. TCRdb's copy holds only in-frame clones and misses some; the assay was immunoSEQ multiplex PCR. This table has 120,000 to 150,000 clones, over 75% appearing once. Sequencing used PBMCs. The receptor source for this set is a woman in her 30s in good health and CMV-seronegative. The CDR3 runs from the conserved cysteine through the conserved F or W. The order of the fields is J gene, V gene, D gene, clone size, CDR3 protein, CDR3 DNA. A D gene is named only where the DNA matches it firmly. A row's size may be missing; if present it is once, few, many or a size class.

J gene: TRBJ1-1
V gene: TRBV5-4
D gene: TRBD1
clone size: NA
CDR3 protein: CASSPGGAGGVGTEAFF
CDR3 DNA: TGTGCCAGCAGCCCGGGCGGGGCAGGGGGCGTGGGCACTGAAGCTTTCTTT

J gene: TRBJ2-7
V gene: TRBV6-1
D gene: TRBD1
clone size: NA
CDR3 protein: CASIGPGQGSYEQYF
CDR3 DNA: TGTGCCAGCATCGGTCCGGGACAGGGTTCCTACGAGCAGTACTTC

J gene: TRBJ2-1
V gene: TRBV5-4
D gene: NA
clone size: once
CDR3 protein: CASSPISESRFEQFF
CDR3 DNA: TGTGCCAGCAGCCCTATATCCGAGAGCCGCTTTGAGCAGTTCTTC

J gene: TRBJ2-7
V gene: TRBV18
D gene: TRBD1
clone size: NA
CDR3 protein: CASSPVAGGTYEQYF
CDR3 DNA: TGTGCCAGCTCCCCCGTGGCAGGGGGAACCTACGAGCAGTACTTC

J gene: TRBJ2-7
V gene: TRBV27
D gene: NA
clone size: NA
CDR3 protein: CASRTTEAREQYF
CDR3 DNA: TGTGCCAGCCGAACCACCGAAGCCCGCGAGCAGTACTTC

J gene: TRBJ2-7
V gene: TRBV20-1
D gene: NA
clone size: once
CDR3 protein: CSARTGYEQYF
CDR3 DNA: TGCAGTGCTAGAACGGGTTACGAGCAGTACTTC

J gene: TRBJ1-1
V gene: TRBV6-5
D gene: TRBD1
clone size: few
CDR3 protein: CASSSDRGLTEAFF
CDR3 DNA: TGTGCCAGCAGCTCTGACAGGGGGCTAACTGAAGCTTTCTTT

J gene: TRBJ2-5
V gene: TRBV6-1
D gene: TRBD2
clone size: NA
CDR3 protein: CATEGGSGGLTQYF
CDR3 DNA: TGTGCCACCGAGGGGGGTAGCGGGGGGTTGACCCAGTACTTC

J gene: TRBJ2-1
V gene: TRBV25-1
D gene: NA
clone size: few
CDR3 protein: CASSIDNEQFF
CDR3 DNA: TGTGCCAGCAGTATCGACAATGAGCAGTTCTTC

J gene: TRBJ1-4
V gene: TRBV5-1
D gene: TRBD1
clone size: NA
CDR3 protein: CASSPGGSVNEKLFF
CDR3 DNA: TGCGCCAGCAGCCCAGGGGGTAGCGTTAATGAAAAACTGTTTTTT

J gene: TRBJ2-5
V gene: TRBV10-2
D gene: TRBD1
clone size: NA
CDR3 protein: CASRTGPETQYF
CDR3 DNA: TGCGCCAGCCGGACAGGGCCAGAGACCCAGTACTTC

J gene: TRBJ2-7
V gene: TRBV6-1
D gene: TRBD2
clone size: NA
CDR3 protein: CATLAGSYYEQYF
CDR3 DNA: TGTGCCACCTTAGCGGGGTCTTACTACGAGCAGTACTTC

J gene: TRBJ2-7
V gene: TRBV29-1
D gene: TRBD1
clone size: NA
CDR3 protein: CSVQLDRAYEQYF
CDR3 DNA: TGCAGCGTCCAGCTAGACAGGGCCTACGAGCAGTACTTC

J gene: TRBJ1-1
V gene: TRBV9
D gene: TRBD1
clone size: NA
CDR3 protein: CASSVEPGQPPMNTEAFF
CDR3 DNA: TGTGCCAGCAGCGTAGAGCCGGGACAGCCACCCATGAACACTGAAGCTTTCTTT

J gene: TRBJ2-3
V gene: TRBV10-3
D gene: NA
clone size: NA
CDR3 protein: CAISESEPDTQYF
CDR3 DNA: TGTGCCATCAGTGAGTCGGAGCCAGATACGCAGTATTTT

J gene: TRBJ1-1
V gene: TRBV25-1
D gene: NA
clone size: NA
CDR3 protein: CASTSKRRLGNTEAFF
CDR3 DNA: TGTGCCAGCACCAGTAAAAGGAGGTTGGGAAACACTGAAGCTTTCTTT

J gene: TRBJ1-5
V gene: TRBV6-6
D gene: NA
clone size: NA
CDR3 protein: CASTPRGYQPQHF
CDR3 DNA: TGTGCCAGCACACCAAGGGGCTATCAGCCCCAGCATTTT